The 14 T cell receptor beta chains below all came from one sample that was sequenced in a study of cytomegalovirus exposure and HLA in healthy donors. In the PCR, 60 Vbeta and 13 Jbeta primers were used. The assay was immunoSEQ multiplex PCR, and TCRdb's table has in-frame clones only and misses some. The sample gives about 94,000 clones, approximately 75% of which show up once; approximately 3.6% is in the top ten. Sequenced input: PBMCs. The receptors stem from a woman in her forties in good health and CMV-seronegative.

This clone appeared a single time. CDR3 nucleotides: TGTGCCTGGAGAGAAAGTTTGAGTCAGCCCCAGCATTTT. This codes for CAWRESLSQPQHF. The chain uses TRBV30 and TRBJ1-5; D ambiguous. The germline V and J ends were trimmed by 3 bases and 6 bases, with 12 bases remaining between them. CDR3 length: 13 residues. Germline loops: CDR1 GTSNPN, CDR2 SVGIG (reference sequence).

The V gene is TRBV10-1, the J gene TRBJ2-3, with TRBD1 matching 11 bases. CDR1 WNHNN and CDR2 SYGVQD come from the germline V gene (reference sequence). V gave up 4 bases and J gave up 2 bases; unmatched junction bases: 5. This CDR3 has 16 amino acids. The CDR3 DNA is TGCGCCAGCAGTGGCCGGGACAGGGGGATCACAGATACGCAGTATTTT. This sequence encodes CASSGRDRGITDTQYF.

In its sample, this clone was seen a few times. The rearrangement links TRBV29-1 to TRBJ2-1, with 8 nucleotides matching TRBD1. CDR3 length: 17 residues. V dropped 7 bases and J dropped 0; count of bases not matched to a gene: 14. CDR1 SQVTM and CDR2 ANQGSEA come from the germline V gene. The CDR3 sequence is CSERQGARPSSYNEQFF. DNA for the CDR3: TGCAGCGAAAGGCAGGGGGCGCGACCCAGCTCCTACAATGAGCAGTTCTTC.

The chain employs TRBV21-1 and TRBJ2-7; the table's D call, TRBD1, was not checked against the DNA. TRBV21-1 is listed as a pseudogene. This CDR3 region has 13 residues. The CDR3 spells CASSKSDIYEQYF. CDR3 nucleotide sequence: TGTGCCAGCAGCAAGTCCGACATCTACGAGCAGTACTTC.

The V gene is TRBV6-6, the J gene TRBJ2-3; 13 nucleotides line up with TRBD2. Germline trimming cut 9 bases from V and 0 bases from J; bases unmatched to any gene: 6. In germline, CDR1 is MNHNY, CDR2 SVGAGI (reference sequence). The CDR3 totals 16 residues. CDR3 sequence reads: CARLWTSGGSTDTQYF. In nucleotides, the CDR3 is TGTGCCAGGTTGTGGACTAGCGGGGGAAGCACAGATACGCAGTATTTT.

This clone was detected a few times. The rearrangement joins TRBV30 to TRBJ2-6, with 10 bases that match TRBD2. The CDR3 has 21 amino acids. Trimming at V came to 3 bases and at J to 0 bases, leaving 17 bases not matched to a gene. Germline values: CDR1 GTSNPN, CDR2 SVGIG (reference sequence). CDR3 amino acids: CAWSRLGLAGGRSSGANVLTF. The CDR3 DNA reads TGTGCCTGGAGCCGATTGGGGTTAGCGGGGGGTCGCAGCTCTGGGGCCAACGTCCTGACTTTC.

The rearrangement joins TRBV18 to TRBJ1-5; TRBD1 is a possible D gene (5 bases). The germline gives CDR1 KGHSH, CDR2 LQKENI. The CDR3 is 16 residues long. V was cut by 3 bases and J by 7 bases, with 19 bases left in between. CDR3 loop: CASSPLPTGGTQPQHF. DNA for the CDR3: TGTGCCAGCTCACCCCTGCCCACAGGAGGGACGCAGCCCCAGCATTTT.

This clone was recorded once. J is TRBJ1-1 and V is TRBV7-9; D is unclear. Trimming shortened V by 5 bases and J by 5 bases, and 15 bases separated the two germline ends. Germline CDR1 SEHNR, CDR2 FQNEAQ (reference sequence). This CDR3 is built from 14 residues. The DNA of the CDR3 is TGTGCCAGCAGCGTCCACGGGGTAAATACTGAAGCTTTCTTT. Residues: CASSVHGVNTEAFF.

This chain links TRBV5-4 with TRBJ2-7; D not resolved. Trimming left V 4 bases short and J 2 bases short, with 13 bases between. CDR3 length: 14 amino acids. CDR1 and CDR2 from the germline V gene are SGHNT and YYREEE (reference sequence). CDR3 in amino acids: CASSPKLKPYEQYF. In nucleotides, the CDR3 is TGTGCCAGCAGCCCAAAACTGAAACCCTACGAGCAGTACTTC.

V usage is TRBV5-1 and J usage is TRBJ1-2; 9 positions agree with TRBD1. CDR3 size: 14 residues. The junction had 5 bases not matched to a gene; V was cut back by 0 bases and J by 8 bases. Germline-derived CDR1 and CDR2 are SGHRS and YFSETQ. CDR3 DNA: TGCGCCAGCAGCTTGGAAGGACAGGGGAGCGGCTACACCTTC. It specifies CASSLEGQGSGYTF. Using reference TRBV5-1 and TRBJ1-2 for the parts outside the CDR3, the full variable domain is KAGVTQTPRYLIKTRGQQVTLSCSPISGHRSVSWYQQTPGQGLQFLFEYFSETQRNKGNFPGRFSGRQFSNSRSEMNVSTLELGDSALYLCASSLEGQGSGYTFGSGTRLTVV.

Worth noting for this clone: Other DNA sequences in this specimen translate into the identical CDR3. CDR3 DNA: TGTGCCTCCAGCGCAGCATACGAGCAGTACTTC. This gives the protein CASSAAYEQYF. The chain uses TRBV6-1 and TRBJ2-7; D call uncertain. The length of the CDR3 is 11 residues. Per germline, CDR1 MNHNS and CDR2 SASEGT. The ends were cut back, 11 bases at V and 4 bases at J, with 12 bases in the middle.

In this sample, this clone turned up a few times. The rearrangement joins TRBV2 to TRBJ1-1; the D is unclear. The CDR3 totals 14 residues. V was clipped by 2 bases and J by 5 bases, with 12 bases between them. Germline values: CDR1 SNHLY, CDR2 FYNNEI. This CDR3 reads CASSESRGRTEAFF. The DNA for the CDR3 is TGTGCCAGCAGTGAATCCCGGGGAAGGACTGAAGCTTTCTTT.

The rearrangement links TRBV6-1 to TRBJ2-2; TRBD1 might be the D (6 bases). The CDR3 spans 15 residues. Germline V lookup: CDR1 MNHNS, CDR2 SASEGT. Trimming stripped 5 bases from V and 3 bases from J, with 13 bases between. CDR3 loop: CASSLGQGHTGELFF. CDR3 DNA: TGTGCCAGCAGTCTTGGGCAGGGGCACACCGGGGAGCTGTTTTTT.

J is TRBJ1-3 and V is TRBV18; 8 nucleotides match TRBD1. The germline CDR1 and CDR2 sequences are KGHSH and LQKENI. V trimming: 3 bases; J trimming: 9 bases; junction bases outside the gene matches: 7. There are 14 residues in the CDR3. The CDR3 loop is CASSPLDRDGTIYF. For the CDR3, the DNA is TGTGCCAGCTCACCTCTGGACAGGGACGGCACCATATATTTT.